The 26 T cell receptor beta chains below all came from one sample that was sequenced in a study of T cell responses to AZD1222 COVID-19 vaccine. The method was immunoSEQ multiplex PCR; TCRdb's version includes in-frame clones alone and lacks a portion of them. This table holds roughly 270,000 clones, almost 95% found once. Sample: peripheral blood, taken 28 days after the second AZD1222 dose. The receptors were sampled from an adult who received the AZD1222 COVID-19 vaccine.

This clone was detected once. Compared with germline, one end of the junction differs, possibly owing to a read error. The rearrangement links TRBV19 to TRBJ2-5; a possible D gene is TRBD1 (6 bases). This CDR3 spans 14 amino acids. Per germline, CDR1 LNHDA and CDR2 SQIVND (reference sequence). The CDR3 DNA is TGTGCCAGTAGTATGGGACACCGGAAAGAGGCCCAGTACTTC. It yields the protein CASSMGHRKEAQYF.

For this clone: One end of the junction does not line up with germline, which may come from a read error. The CDR3 reads CASSPVSGANVLTF. As DNA, the CDR3 is TGTGCTAGCAGCCCAGTCTCTGGGGCCAACGTCCTGACTTTC. The chain couples TRBV7-7 to TRBJ2-6; D is unresolved. CDR1 and CDR2 (germline): SSHAT, FNYEAQ (reference sequence). This CDR3 comprises 14 residues.

This clone has just one count. The V call is TRBV2, the J call TRBJ1-6; unclear D gene. This CDR3 region has 14 residues. Germline CDR1 SNHLY, CDR2 FYNNEI. The V end lost 6 bases, the J end lost 7 bases, and 13 bases lay between the germline ends. CDR3 in DNA: TGTGCCAGCAGCCGCCCCGAAGGGAATTCACCCCTCCACTTT. Amino acid sequence: CASSRPEGNSPLHF.

This clone has only one observation. The chain combines TRBV5-1 with TRBJ1-2; D is unclear. There are 15 residues in the CDR3. The V end lost 5 bases, the J end lost 2 bases, and 16 bases lay between the germline ends. Germline-derived CDR1 and CDR2 are SGHRS and YFSETQ. CDR3 coding DNA: TGCGCCAGCAGACCCCAGTCAGGTCAGAACTATGGCTACACCTTC. Its protein is CASRPQSGQNYGYTF.

The chain links TRBV29-1 to TRBJ1-2; TRBD1 might be the D (5 bases). CDR1 and CDR2 from the germline V gene are SQVTM and ANQGSEA. This CDR3 is built from 8 residues. The ends were cut back, 8 bases at V and 11 bases at J, with 9 bases in the middle. The CDR3 bases are TGCAGCCTTAGGGGTTACACCTTC. Translating it yields CSLRGYTF.

This clone showed up just once. J is TRBJ2-2 and V is TRBV5-1; 8 positions agree with TRBD2. Germline V lookup: CDR1 SGHRS, CDR2 YFSETQ. The CDR3 consists of 14 residues. The junction had 6 bases not matched to a gene; V was cut back by 4 bases and J by 7 bases. In DNA, the CDR3 is TGCGCCAGCAGCGTAGGAGCGGGAGTCGGGGAGCTGTTTTTT. Translation gives CASSVGAGVGELFF.

The gene calls are TRBV20-1 and TRBJ1-3; D is uncertain. The germline CDR1 and CDR2 sequences are DFQATT and SNEGSKA (reference sequence). The CDR3 spans 11 residues. V lost 7 bases to trimming and J lost 7 bases, with 11 bases between them. CDR3 in DNA: TGCAGTGTTTTCTCGACGAACACCATATATTTT. It specifies CSVFSTNTIYF.

The V call is TRBV4-2, the J call TRBJ2-2; possibly TRBD2 for D (7 bases). Deletions cut 4 bases from V and 5 bases from J, with 20 bases between. The CDR3 runs to 17 residues. Germline loops: CDR1 LGHNA, CDR2 YNFKEQ. As DNA, the CDR3 is TGTGCCAGCAGCCGGGGGGGCGGGAGTACAGAGACCGGGGAGCTGTTTTTT. Translating gives CASSRGGGSTETGELFF.

The chain links TRBV19 to TRBJ1-1, with D unclear. The CDR3 runs 11 residues. Trimming removed 7 bases from V and 11 bases from J, with 14 bases in between. Germline V gene lookup returns CDR1 LNHDA and CDR2 SQIVND (reference sequence). The CDR3 DNA reads TGTGCCAGTACCGCCACTGGGATGGCTTTCTTT. It is translated as CASTATGMAFF.

This chain links TRBV7-6 with TRBJ2-7, with 8 bases matching TRBD2. The CDR3 covers 14 residues. V lost 5 bases and J lost 5; bases outside the gene matches: 8. In germline, CDR1 is SGHVS, CDR2 FNYEAQ. CDR3 residues: CASSDVAGFHEQYF. CDR3 nucleotides: TGTGCCAGCAGCGACGTAGCGGGATTCCACGAGCAGTACTTC. The full variable domain, its missing parts supplied by reference TRBV7-6 and TRBJ2-7, is GAGVSQSPRYKVTKRGQDVALRCDPISGHVSLYWYRQALGQGPEFLTYFNYEAQQDKSGLPNDRFSAERPEGSISTLTIQRTEQRDSAMYRCASSDVAGFHEQYFGPGTRLTVT.

The chain recombines TRBV27 with TRBJ2-7, with a possible D match to TRBD2 (6 bases). CDR1 MNHEY and CDR2 SMNVEV come from the germline V gene (reference sequence). The length of the CDR3 is 16 residues. The V and J ends lost 0 bases and 0 bases respectively, with 12 bases between them. CDR3 amino acids: CASSLSGGAISYEQYF. The CDR3 DNA follows: TGTGCCAGCAGTTTATCTGGCGGGGCGATCTCCTACGAGCAGTACTTC.

The J gene is TRBJ1-2, the V gene TRBV19, with no clear D. The CDR3 sequence is 12 residues long. The V gene lost 3 bases and the J gene lost 8 bases, with 10 bases spanning the gap. The germline gives CDR1 LNHDA, CDR2 SQIVND (reference sequence). Written as DNA, the CDR3 is TGTGCCAGTAGTATTCGGGCAGGCGGCTACACCTTC. It codes for CASSIRAGGYTF. Complete variable domain (other parts from reference TRBV19 and TRBJ1-2): DGGITQSPKYLFRKEGQNVTLSCEQNLNHDAMYWYRQDPGQGLRLIYYSQIVNDFQKGDIAEGYSVSREKKESFPLTVTSAQKNPTAFYLCASSIRAGGYTFGSGTRLTVV.

V is TRBV10-2 and J is TRBJ1-2, with 7 bases lining up with TRBD1. This CDR3 has 15 residues. Unmatched junction bases numbered 9, after V lost 6 bases and J lost 2 bases. Germline V gives CDR1 WSHSY, CDR2 SAAADI. Here the CDR3 reads CASRSYRGQNYGYTF. CDR3 in DNA: TGCGCCAGCAGGTCCTACAGGGGCCAAAACTATGGCTACACCTTC.

This chain joins TRBV19 and TRBJ1-1; no reliable D call. Trimming stripped 1 base from V and 1 base from J, with 7 bases between. CDR1 LNHDA and CDR2 SQIVND come from the germline V gene (reference sequence). This CDR3 comprises 14 residues. The CDR3 reads CASSIARANTEAFF. Written as DNA, the CDR3 is TGTGCCAGTAGTATAGCAAGGGCGAACACTGAAGCTTTCTTT.

This clone was detected only once. CDR3: CASSRDRRTGELFF. CDR3 DNA: TGTGCCAGCAGTCGGGACAGACGCACCGGGGAGCTGTTTTTT. The chain has TRBV6-5 and TRBJ2-2; 7 positions match TRBD1. The germline V gene encodes CDR1 MNHEY and CDR2 SVGAGI. With V trimmed by 5 bases and J by 4 bases, 4 bases remained unmatched. This CDR3 has 14 residues.

The rearrangement uses TRBV3-1 (or the pseudogene TRBV3-2) and TRBJ1-5; D unresolved. The V end was cut by 4 bases, the J end by 1 base, with 11 bases between. This CDR3 region has 15 residues. Germline lookup yields CDR1 LGHDT and CDR2 YNNKEL (reference sequence). The CDR3 DNA reads TGTGCCAGCAGCCCCCTGGCGGGGAGCAATCAGCCCCAGCATTTT. It encodes CASSPLAGSNQPQHF.

The CDR3 reads CAISQGNSPEAFF. The DNA of the CDR3 is TGTGCCATCAGTCAGGGAAATTCCCCTGAAGCTTTCTTT. V gene TRBV10-3 combines with J gene TRBJ1-1, with D maybe TRBD1 (5 bases). The CDR3 covers 13 residues. V was cut by 5 bases and J by 6 bases, with 13 bases left in between. Looked up from germline, CDR1 is ENHRY and CDR2 is SYGVKD.

This clone appeared a single time. V is TRBV10-3 and J is TRBJ1-1; the D gene is possibly TRBD1 (5 bases). V shed 10 bases and J shed 5 bases, with 17 bases lying between them. CDR3 length: 13 amino acids. Germline V CDR1 and CDR2: ENHRY, SYGVKD. Here the CDR3 reads CATAGALGTEAFF. In nucleotides, the CDR3 is TGTGCCACCGCCGGGGCCCTGGGGACTGAAGCTTTCTTT.

This sequence joins TRBV3-1 (or the pseudogene TRBV3-2) and TRBJ2-1; 10 nucleotides match TRBD2. V gave up 4 bases and J gave up 8 bases; unmatched junction bases: 8. The CDR3 contains 15 residues. Germline CDR1 is LGHDT and CDR2 is YNNKEL (reference sequence). The CDR3 DNA reads as TGTGCCAGCAGCCTGGGACTAGCGCCGTCCGATGAGCAGTTCTTC. This translates into CASSLGLAPSDEQFF.

CDR3 in amino acids: CASSFRQGVYEQYF. DNA of the CDR3: TGTGCCAGCAGCTTTAGACAGGGAGTATACGAGCAGTACTTC. The chain employs TRBV5-6 and TRBJ2-7; TRBD1 agrees at 7 bases. Germline CDR1 SGHDT, CDR2 YYEEEE. The CDR3 spans 14 residues. Trimming at V came to 2 bases and at J to 4 bases, leaving 6 bases not matched to a gene.

This CDR3 reads CASTRDSNYGYTF. The CDR3 DNA reads TGTGCCAGCACCCGGGACAGTAACTATGGCTACACCTTC. The chain is built from TRBV9 and TRBJ1-2; 7 nucleotides align to TRBD1. In germline, CDR1 is SGDLS, CDR2 YYNGEE. After removal of 6 bases from V and 1 base from J, the junction contained 3 bases not matched to a gene. This CDR3 has 13 amino acids.

Regarding this clone: At the DNA level, this CDR3 is encoded by other sequences in the same sample as well. V gene TRBV18 combines with J gene TRBJ1-5; possibly TRBD1 for D (5 bases). The CDR3 loop spans 15 amino acids. The germline V gene encodes CDR1 KGHSH and CDR2 LQKENI. The V gene lost 0 bases and the J gene lost 2 bases, with 8 bases spanning the gap. CDR3 amino acids: CASSPPGGGNQPQHF. As DNA, the CDR3 is TGTGCCAGCTCACCACCGGGGGGAGGCAATCAGCCCCAGCATTTT.

The chain combines TRBV28 with TRBJ1-6; no clear D gene. Germline V gene lookup returns CDR1 MDHEN and CDR2 SYDVKM. This CDR3 has 14 amino acids. V lost 3 bases and J lost 8, with 11 bases in between. The CDR3 protein is CASSFWGADSPLHF. The CDR3 DNA is TGTGCCAGCAGTTTCTGGGGTGCGGATTCACCCCTCCACTTT.

The CDR3 DNA is TGTGCCAGCAGCTTAAATGTTGGAGCGTACGAGCAGTACTTC. This gives the protein CASSLNVGAYEQYF. The V call is TRBV7-8, the J call TRBJ2-7; D remains ambiguous. The CDR3 runs 14 residues. Trimming took off 2 bases at V and 4 bases at J, with 12 bases between the two ends. The V gene's germline CDR1 is SGHVS and CDR2 FQNEAQ.

The chain couples TRBV7-6 to TRBJ2-7, with D perhaps TRBD1 (5 bases). Germline V gene lookup returns CDR1 SGHVS and CDR2 FNYEAQ. The CDR3 contains 15 residues. Trimming removed 1 base at V and 3 bases at J, with 13 bases between. CDR3 sequence reads: CASSLGLGAIYEQYF. The CDR3 bases are TGTGCCAGCAGCTTAGGTTTAGGGGCCATCTACGAGCAGTACTTC.

The chain links TRBV28 to TRBJ1-3; possible D gene TRBD1, 5 bases. The CDR3 loop spans 15 amino acids. V was trimmed by 8 bases and J by 7 bases, leaving 21 bases between them. From germline, CDR1 is MDHEN and CDR2 SYDVKM. The CDR3 sequence: CASFGAFLLRNTIYF. The CDR3 nucleotides are TGTGCCAGCTTCGGGGCCTTTCTTCTGAGGAACACCATATATTTT. Using reference TRBV28 and TRBJ1-3 for the parts outside the CDR3, the full variable domain is DVKVTQSSRYLVKRTGEKVFLECVQDMDHENMFWYRQDPGLGLRLIYFSYDVKMKEKGDIPEGYSVSREKKERFSLILESASTNQTSMYLCASFGAFLLRNTIYFGEGSWLTVV.